Given below is one TCR beta chain in context. Its specificity is unknown. The source of the sample is a study of memory CD4+ T cells and cytomegalovirus serostatus. Overall study findings and caveats: Each of some 67 CMV-associated TCRbeta sequences occurred in one to five individuals.

The sort gate was single viable CD3+CD4+CD8-CD45RO+ cells for memory CD4+ T cells. Germline V gene lookup returns CDR1 SEHNR and CDR2 FQNEAQ (reference sequence). V dropped 4 bases and J dropped 5 bases, with 8 bases sitting between them. The CDR3 sequence is 13 residues long. In the original processing: Out-of-frame sequences were removed, leaving a few million distinct TCRbeta sequences. Profiling relied on immunoSEQ multiplex PCR, and the TCRdb table lists in-frame clones only, not all of them. D and trimming come from the DNA, and the V and J calls and clone size come from that table. The data show roughly 76,000 clones, roughly three quarters seen once.

Sequenced sample: memory CD4+ T cells from blood. The chain combines TRBV7-9 with TRBJ2-2, with TRBD1 as a possible D gene (5 bases). The receptor comes from an adult in good health and CMV-seropositive. The CDR3 DNA follows: TGTGCCAGCAGCTGGAAGGGGACCGGGGAGCTGTTTTTT. It translates to CASSWKGTGELFF.